The present T cell receptor beta chain was sequenced within a study of spatial heterogeneity in lung cancer. Looking at the study overall: More beta-chain than alpha-chain sequences were consistently detected.

MiXCR, applied by TCRdb to the 5' RACE reads, yields one record per CDR3 protein. The repertoire holds roughly 79,000 distinct CDR3 sequences, with roughly 8% as singletons. The germline CDR1 and CDR2 sequences are SGHTA and FQGNSA. The length of the CDR3 is 14 residues. V lost 6 bases and J 7 bases, leaving 15 bases between the germline ends. Specified time point: sample taken at primary tumor resection. This clonotype was seen repeatedly, ten times or more. This chain uses TRBV7-2 with TRBJ2-2; no clear D. The TCR comes from a male donor with early-stage non-small cell lung cancer. This material consisted of PBMCs, taken at surgery. CDR3 nucleotide sequence: TGTGCCAGCAGGTCCGTCCCCTTCGGCGGGGAGCTGTTTTTT. This sequence encodes CASRSVPFGGELFF.